This paragraph reports one T cell receptor (beta chain). As yet, its antigen is unknown. The sample belongs to a study of post-analysis software for immune sequencing data. Looking at the study overall: Secondary progressive, relapsing-remitting and progressive-relapsing multiple sclerosis were among the included disease courses. Study findings and constraints: Patients with multiple sclerosis recorded significantly lower normalized Chao1 diversity than controls, the study found. In patients, four to six TRBV segments were more frequent than in controls, with TRBV5-6, TRBV5-1 and TRBV20-1 among them.

TCR beta libraries were prepared from cDNA with unique molecular identifiers. Each sample of roughly 0.85 to 11 million input T cells yielded roughly 500,000 cDNA molecules, so each molecule approximated one T cell. From the PCR reads, TCRdb called clonotypes with MiXCR, one entry per CDR3 protein. The sample has some 450,000 distinct CDR3 sequences, roughly 46% seen once. CDR1 is MNHNS, CDR2 SASEGT, per germline. V was shortened by 1 base and J by 5 bases, with 14 bases between the two germline ends. CDR3 length equals 15 residues. This clonotype originated in a girl aged 10-17 years with multiple sclerosis. The rearrangement joins TRBV6-1 to TRBJ1-2; D remains unclear. Input material: blood. CDR3 protein: CASSEGLREGYGYTF. The CDR3 DNA sequence: TGTGCCAGCAGTGAAGGGTTAAGGGAAGGTTATGGCTACACCTTC.